The T cell receptor (beta chain) under discussion was sequenced for a study of prognosis after radiotherapy for stage I lung cancer (dated by TCRdb to the early 2020s). A note on the overall study: About 19 stage I NSCLC patients were enrolled in Nanjing, China, between early 2018 and January 2019. Stage I lung tumors that were newly diagnosed and primary were found in about 14 patients, while a handful of patients had oligometastatic NSCLC after surgical resection of the primary tumor. All patients were considered medically inoperable, owing to comorbidities in approximately 13 and refusal of surgery in seven or eight. The cohort was made up of 13 men and more than 5 women, with a median age of around 70 years and an age range of 53 to 84 years. On tumor histology, around twelve patients had adenocarcinoma and about seven had squamous cell carcinoma. SBRT was delivered in 3 to 5 fractions with a biologically effective dose of at least 100 Gy, and image-guided IMRT or VMAT was used for delivery. Concurrent therapy was not administered to any patient alongside SBRT. After SBRT, distant metastases developed in about 20% of the 19 patients at a median of around 7 months, while the remaining 15 patients had no significant progression. Peripheral blood TCR beta repertoires were profiled in stage I NSCLC patients before and after stereotactic body radiotherapy, and the study then linked these repertoires to distant failure. The study took one blood sample before SBRT and one after SBRT from each of roughly 20 patients and sequenced all 40 or so samples. The investigation overall reported the following: No adjustment for multiple comparisons was applied to any of the reported P values. The study was limited by the small cohort and short follow-up, and independent validation of the study findings is required. Differences in TRBV and TRBJ usage frequencies by metastasis status were reportedly observed in two V genes at baseline and in several V and two J genes after SBRT. Tumor specificity of expanded TCR clones was not determined. A decrease in unique TCR clone counts was observed after SBRT (median about 9,400 before versus about 7,000 after; Wilcoxon paired P=0.011). Post-SBRT Shannon entropy and its change from baseline were lower in patients who developed distant metastases; baseline Shannon entropy was not associated with metastases.

As concerns this clonotype: It lacks a known antigen. This may stem from a read error, because a much larger clone lies one nucleotide away.

No patient had a history of other malignancies or prior chemotherapy or radiotherapy, and all had node-negative disease on CT and PET/CT. At each of the two time points, 5 to 6 milliliters of peripheral venous blood were collected into EDTA tubes. PBMCs were isolated by Ficoll-Paque Plus density-gradient centrifugation. Right after collection, samples were placed at -80 degrees C and kept there until analysis. The TCR beta CDR3 region was amplified from genomic DNA by two rounds of multiplex PCR. The first PCR round used primers specific to each TRBV and TRBJ gene, with sequences filed in Chinese patent CN105087789A. Universal primers were used in the second PCR round. The Roche High Pure PCR Template Preparation Kit was used to extract genomic DNA from the frozen PBMCs. Libraries were sequenced paired-end with 151 bp reads on an Illumina HiSeq 3000. As for the authors' bioinformatics: Raw reads lacking the multiplex PCR primer sequences were removed with CutAdapt. PEAR was used to merge high-quality paired reads into contigs. By aligning each contig to reference sequences, MiXCR assigned the TRB V, D and J gene segments to that contig. To remove sequencing errors, CDR3 sequences were clustered according to base quality and sequence similarity. Diversity was measured as Shannon entropy normalized by the natural log of productive TCR sequence number. Clonality was computed as one minus the ratio of Shannon entropy to the natural log of the number of unique clonotypes. The Youden index of ROC curves was used to select progression-free survival cut-offs for repertoire metrics, and analyses were performed in R 3.5.3. The public reads were reprocessed in TCRdb via fastp at Q25 and MiXCR, keeping in-frame beta chains. A single entry per CDR3 protein holds the most common genes and DNA from its merged rows. The V and J calls and clone size come from TCRdb's table, not from the authors' own analysis. The sample includes 10,000 to 15,000 distinct CDR3 sequences, with 40% to 45% observed a single time. 40% of the sample is taken by the ten largest.

The junction shows trimming of 2 bases on V and 12 bases on J, and the gene matches do not reach 6 bases of it. CDR3 length: 12 amino acids, cysteine to phenylalanine. CDR3 DNA only is kept here, 36 bases in frame from base 1. CDR1 and CDR2 are drawn from the germline V gene (reference sequence): DFQATT, SNEGSKA. The receptor's source is a donor aged 50 or older with non-small cell lung cancer. The sequences come from PBMCs, collected before or after stereotactic body radiation therapy (not recorded which). Recombination joined TRBV20-1 with TRBJ1-5, and TRBD1 matches 8 of the central bases. The sequenced DNA is TGCAGTGCTAGACAGGGGGCAGGGCACCAGCATTTT. Its protein is CSARQGAGHQHF.